This is a list of T cell receptor beta chains from one sample in a study of blood T cell repertoires in COVID-19. The table came from immunoSEQ multiplex PCR; TCRdb's copy has only in-frame clones and leaves some out. The data contain about 26,000 clones, roughly 90% of them singletons. The sequencing input was peripheral blood. These receptors all stem from a human donor in a cohort sampled during active COVID-19. The CDR3 runs from the conserved cysteine through the conserved F or W. D genes are given only for firm matches. For some rows the clone size is stated as once, few or many, or as a class when expanded; others skip it.

d_gene	v_gene	abundance	j_gene	CDR3nt	CDR3aa
.	TRBV5-1	.	TRBJ2-7	TGCGCCAGCAGCTTGACAATCGAGGGACACGGCTCCTACGAGCAGTACTTC	CASSLTIEGHGSYEQYF
.	TRBV9	.	TRBJ1-2	TGTGCCAGCAGAAACTTATATGGCTACACCTTC	CASRNLYGYTF
.	TRBV5-1	.	TRBJ2-3	TGCGCCAGCAGCTTGAGACCGACAGGAAACACAGATACGCAGTATTTT	CASSLRPTGNTDTQYF
.	TRBV6-5	.	TRBJ1-1	TGTGCCAGCAGTCTCCTCGGACACCTAAACACTGAAGCTTTCTTT	CASSLLGHLNTEAFF
.	TRBV11-2	.	TRBJ1-2	TGTGCCAGCAGCTTACGAGGAGGAGGCTACACCTTC	CASSLRGGGYTF
.	TRBV12-3/TRBV12-4	.	TRBJ2-5	TGTGCCAGCAGTTTATGGAGCCAAGAGACCCAGTACTTC	CASSLWSQETQYF
.	TRBV21-1	.	TRBJ1-4	TGTGCCAGCAGAACGCGCGCAAGGGGCGAAACTAATGAAAAACTGTTTTTT	CASRTRARGETNEKLFF
.	TRBV5-1	once	TRBJ2-7	TGCGCCAGCAGCTTAGGCGGGGACAGTGCCTACGAGCAGTACTTC	CASSLGGDSAYEQYF
.	TRBV5-8	.	TRBJ1-5	TGTGCCAGCACCTGGACGGGGGTGAGCAATCAGCCCCAGCATTTT	CASTWTGVSNQPQHF
TRBD2	TRBV5-1	.	TRBJ2-5	TGCGCCAGCAGCTTGTGGGGGGGAGAGACCCAGTACTTC	CASSLWGGETQYF
.	TRBV2	.	TRBJ1-1	TGTGCCAGCAGCAAGGAGGGGAGGACTGAAGCTTTCTTT	CASSKEGRTEAFF
.	TRBV6-2/TRBV6-3	.	TRBJ2-2	TGTGCCAGCAGTTACCCACAGGGGAACACCGGGGAGCTGTTTTTT	CASSYPQGNTGELFF
TRBD2	TRBV7-2	.	TRBJ2-5	TGTGCCAGCAGCTATAGGACTAGCGGGGTCGAGACCCAGTACTTC	CASSYRTSGVETQYF
.	TRBV10-3	.	TRBJ1-3	TGTGCCACCTCCCGGAGCTCTGGAAACACCATATATTTT	CATSRSSGNTIYF
TRBD2	TRBV5-1	.	TRBJ2-7	TGCGCCAGCAGCCCGCAGCGGGGGGGACTCTACGAGCAGTACTTC	CASSPQRGGLYEQYF
.	TRBV4-1	.	TRBJ1-3	TGCGCCAGCAGCCCGATTGGGGCAGGGAGGAATACTGGAAACACCATATATTTT	CASSPIGAGRNTGNTIYF
TRBD1	TRBV15	.	TRBJ1-4	TGTGCCACCAGCAGAGATGACAGGGGGAGGGAAAAACTGTTTTTT	CATSRDDRGREKLFF
.	TRBV20-1	.	TRBJ2-1	TGCAGTGCTAGGCTCCTAGCTGTGCAGTTCTTC	CSARLLAVQFF
TRBD2	TRBV5-1	.	TRBJ2-5	TGCGCCAGCAGCTGGGAGGGCGTCCAAGAGACCCAGTACTTC	CASSWEGVQETQYF
TRBD1	TRBV9	.	TRBJ2-7	TGTGCCAGCAGCGTAGAGACAGGGGGGGATTACGAGCAGTACTTC	CASSVETGGDYEQYF
.	TRBV5-1	.	TRBJ2-2	TGCGCCAGCAAAAGAGTGGGGAGGAACACCGGGGAGCTGTTTTTT	CASKRVGRNTGELFF
.	TRBV28	.	TRBJ2-5	TGTGCCAGCAGCTCCCCCGGACAGCAAAACAAAGAGACCCAGTACTTC	CASSSPGQQNKETQYF
.	TRBV27	once	TRBJ2-7	TGTGCCAGCAGTTCCAGACAGAAGTACGAGCAGTACTTC	CASSSRQKYEQYF
TRBD2	TRBV7-6	.	TRBJ2-1	TGTGCCAGCAGCCCCAGCGGGGGGGTAGGCTATGAGCAGTTCTTC	CASSPSGGVGYEQFF
TRBD1	TRBV5-1	once	TRBJ1-5	TGCGCCAGCAGCCCGGGACAGGAGAGTGGACCCCAGCATTTT	CASSPGQESGPQHF
.	TRBV5-8	.	TRBJ1-6	TGTGCCAGCAGTGGGGAGAGGACGGTCCTTAGGTCCCTCCACTTT	CASSGERTVLRSLHF
TRBD1	TRBV4-1	.	TRBJ1-3	TGCGCCAGCAGCCAAATGGGAGGGACAGGGGGCCGTAGGAAGGTACCTGGAAACACCATATATTTT	CASSQMGGTGGRRKVPGNTIYF
.	TRBV28	.	TRBJ1-1	TGTGCCAGCCTGGCTTTGAACACTGAAGCTTTCTTT	CASLALNTEAFF
.	TRBV12-3/TRBV12-4	.	TRBJ1-3	TGTGCCAGCGAAGGGACACGAAACACCATATATTTT	CASEGTRNTIYF
TRBD2	TRBV5-4	.	TRBJ2-5	TGTGCCAGCAGCTTTGGAGGCGGCGGGGGGACCCAAGAGACCCAGTACTTC	CASSFGGGGGTQETQYF
TRBD2	TRBV25-1	.	TRBJ2-7	TGTGCCAGCAGTCCCCGACTAGCGGGGGGTTCATACGAGCAGTACTTC	CASSPRLAGGSYEQYF
TRBD2	TRBV18	.	TRBJ2-2	TGTGCCAGCTCACCTCCGGGACTAGTCACCGGGGAGCTGTTTTTT	CASSPPGLVTGELFF
.	TRBV4-2	.	TRBJ1-1	TGTGCCAGCAGCCAATTTTGGTCCAGGGGTACTGAAGCTTTCTTT	CASSQFWSRGTEAFF
.	TRBV5-6	.	TRBJ2-5	TGTGCCAGCAGCTTGCCAACAAAAGAGACCCAGTACTTC	CASSLPTKETQYF
TRBD1	TRBV18	.	TRBJ1-1	TGTGCCAGCTCACCTGGACAGGACACTGAAGCTTTCTTT	CASSPGQDTEAFF
.	TRBV5-1	.	TRBJ2-5	TGCGCCAGCAGCTTGGGGGGGGACTTCCAAGAGACCCAGTACTTC	CASSLGGDFQETQYF
.	TRBV5-1	.	TRBJ1-1	TGCGCCAGCAGCTTTTGGGAGGAGGACACTGAAGCTTTCTTT	CASSFWEEDTEAFF
TRBD1	TRBV18	.	TRBJ1-5	TGTGCCAGCTCAGCGGGACAGGTGATTAATCAGCCCCAGCATTTT	CASSAGQVINQPQHF
TRBD1	TRBV19	.	TRBJ2-2	TGTGCCAGTAGCCCGGGGACAGGGACGAACACCGGGGAGCTGTTTTTT	CASSPGTGTNTGELFF
TRBD1	TRBV4-2	.	TRBJ1-4	TGTGCCAGCAGCGCGGGACAGGAAATTAATGAAAAACTGTTTTTT	CASSAGQEINEKLFF
TRBD1	TRBV7-2	.	TRBJ1-1	TGTGCCAGCAGCCCTACCCCCGGACAGGGGAGGGGAGCTTTCTTT	CASSPTPGQGRGAFF
TRBD1	TRBV5-6	.	TRBJ2-5	TGTGCCAGCAGCTTGGATTTAGGGGGCGAACCTCAAGAGACCCAGTACTTC	CASSLDLGGEPQETQYF
TRBD2	TRBV15	.	TRBJ2-5	TGTGCCACCAGCAAGGGGGTTGGCGGGGGGTTGGAAGAGACCCAGTACTTC	CATSKGVGGGLEETQYF
.	TRBV4-1	few	TRBJ2-7	TGCGCCAGCAGCCAAGAGTACGCGACAGGAATATCCTACGAGCAGTACTTC	CASSQEYATGISYEQYF
TRBD1	TRBV10-1	.	TRBJ2-2	TGCGCCAGCACCCGAGGACAGGGGTCGGGGAACACCGGGGAGCTGTTTTTT	CASTRGQGSGNTGELFF
TRBD2	TRBV9	.	TRBJ2-1	TGTGCCAGCAGCGTAGCGACTAGCGGCTCCTACAATGAGCAGTTCTTC	CASSVATSGSYNEQFF
TRBD1	TRBV10-3	.	TRBJ1-6	TGTGCCATCAGTGGGAGACAGGGGGCAGGAAATTCACCCCTCCACTTT	CAISGRQGAGNSPLHF